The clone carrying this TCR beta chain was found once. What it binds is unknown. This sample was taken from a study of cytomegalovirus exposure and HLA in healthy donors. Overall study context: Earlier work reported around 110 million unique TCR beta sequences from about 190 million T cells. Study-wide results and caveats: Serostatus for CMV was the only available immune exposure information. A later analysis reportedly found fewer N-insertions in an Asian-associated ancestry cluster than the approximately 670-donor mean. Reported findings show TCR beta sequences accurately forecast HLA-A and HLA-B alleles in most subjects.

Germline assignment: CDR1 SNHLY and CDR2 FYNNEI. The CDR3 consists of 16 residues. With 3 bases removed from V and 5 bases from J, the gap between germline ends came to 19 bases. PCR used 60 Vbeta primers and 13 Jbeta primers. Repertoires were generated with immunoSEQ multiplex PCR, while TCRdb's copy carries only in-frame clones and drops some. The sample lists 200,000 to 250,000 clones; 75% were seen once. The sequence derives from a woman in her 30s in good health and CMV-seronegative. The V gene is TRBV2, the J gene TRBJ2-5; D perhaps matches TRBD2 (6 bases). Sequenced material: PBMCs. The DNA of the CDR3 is TGTGCCAGCAGTGATGTGGCGGGGAAAGTCTGGGAGACCCAGTACTTC. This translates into CASSDVAGKVWETQYF.